These T cell receptor beta chains were read from a single sample in a study of OX40 agonist ivuxolimab in advanced cancers. Only in-frame clones appear in the TCRdb table, and some are missing; sequencing was by immunoSEQ multiplex PCR. The sample lists 70,000 or so clones, about 82% occurring once. Sequences were derived from CD4+ or CD8+ T cells sorted from blood, sampled in a trial of the OX40 agonist ivuxolimab. The receptors stem from an adult with an advanced solid tumor such as melanoma, head and neck, liver or kidney cancer. Both conserved end residues are part of each CDR3. The order of the fields is J gene, D gene, CDR3 length, V gene, clone size, CDR3 protein, CDR3 DNA. The D gene is left open where the match is weak. For some rows the clone size is stated as once, few or many, or as a class when expanded; others skip it.

TRBJ2-2,NA,13,TRBV11-2,NA,CASSLGVTGELFF,TGTGCCAGCAGCTTAGGTGTCACCGGGGAGCTGTTTTTT
TRBJ2-7,NA,14,TRBV6-5,NA,CASSLTGNGYEQYF,TGTGCCAGCAGCCTTACAGGGAATGGCTACGAGCAGTACTTC
TRBJ1-3,NA,13,TRBV6-5,NA,CASSSTATRTIYF,TGTGCCAGCAGTTCGACGGCGACGAGAACCATATATTTT
TRBJ2-3,TRBD1,19,TRBV4-1,NA,CASSQRRQGADTSTDTQYF,TGCGCCAGCAGCCAACGGAGACAGGGGGCGGATACTAGCACAGATACGCAGTATTTT
TRBJ1-2,NA,14,TRBV2,NA,CASSEQFPNYGYTF,TGTGCTAGCAGTGAACAGTTCCCTAACTATGGCTACACCTTC
TRBJ1-2,NA,13,TRBV5-1,NA,CASSFMDNYGYTF,TGCGCCAGCAGCTTTATGGATAACTATGGCTACACCTTC
TRBJ2-5,NA,14,TRBV5-1,NA,CASSLRQYQETQYF,TGCGCCAGCAGCCTAAGACAGTACCAAGAGACCCAGTACTTC
TRBJ2-2,NA,13,TRBV27,NA,CASSLKNTGELFF,TGTGCCAGCAGTTTGAAGAACACCGGGGAGCTGTTTTTT
TRBJ1-4,NA,17,TRBV30,NA,CAWSSGLLGATNEKLFF,TGTGCCTGGAGTAGCGGCCTCCTTGGGGCAACTAATGAAAAACTGTTTTTT
TRBJ2-5,NA,15,TRBV7-2,once,CASSTEAQGGETQYF,TGTGCCAGCAGCACGGAGGCACAGGGCGGGGAGACCCAGTACTTC
TRBJ2-5,TRBD1,13,TRBV2,NA,CASNTGVEETQYF,TGTGCCAGCAACACAGGGGTGGAAGAGACCCAGTACTTC
TRBJ2-3,NA,14,TRBV6-1,NA,CASSEVPGTDTQYF,TGTGCCAGCAGTGAAGTTCCGGGCACAGATACGCAGTATTTT
TRBJ1-5,NA,14,TRBV21-1,NA,CASSREPQNMPQHF,TGTGCCAGCAGTCGGGAGCCCCAAAATATGCCCCAGCATTTT
TRBJ1-2,NA,14,TRBV6-5,NA,CASSYSSANYGYTF,TGTGCCAGCAGTTACTCGTCAGCTAACTATGGCTACACCTTC
TRBJ2-2,NA,15,TRBV19,NA,CASSILREGTGELFF,TGTGCCAGTAGTATCTTGCGGGAAGGGACCGGGGAGCTGTTTTTT
TRBJ2-1,TRBD1,15,TRBV7-6,NA,CASTKDRGDYNEQFF,TGTGCCAGCACCAAGGACAGGGGAGACTACAATGAGCAGTTCTTC
TRBJ1-1,NA,13,TRBV5-6,NA,CASSFSVDTEAFF,TGTGCCAGCAGCTTTAGTGTCGACACTGAAGCTTTCTTT
TRBJ2-2,TRBD2,17,TRBV7-8,once,CASSTRLAGEDVGELFF,TGTGCCAGCAGCACCCGACTAGCGGGAGAGGATGTCGGGGAGCTGTTTTTT
TRBJ2-2,NA,14,TRBV5-6,NA,CASSIPEQRGELFF,TGTGCCAGCAGCATACCGGAACAAAGGGGGGAGCTGTTTTTT
TRBJ1-1,NA,14,TRBV5-1,NA,CASSDPGRNTEAFF,TGCGCCAGCAGCGATCCGGGCAGGAACACTGAAGCTTTCTTT
TRBJ2-5,TRBD2,15,TRBV9,NA,CASSPLSGDGETQYF,TGTGCCAGCAGCCCCCTAAGCGGGGACGGAGAGACCCAGTACTTC
TRBJ1-2,TRBD1,14,TRBV7-8,NA,CASSLQGEGYGYTF,TGTGCCAGCAGCTTGCAGGGGGAGGGCTATGGCTACACCTTC
TRBJ2-3,NA,15,TRBV28,NA,CASSLWSAPTDTQYF,TGTGCCAGCAGTTTATGGAGCGCGCCCACAGATACGCAGTATTTT
TRBJ1-1,NA,14,TRBV30,NA,CAWIPPGRKTEAFF,TGTGCCTGGATCCCCCCAGGGAGGAAGACTGAAGCTTTCTTT
TRBJ1-2,TRBD1,12,TRBV28,NA,CASSLSTGGYTF,TGTGCCAGCAGTTTATCGACAGGGGGCTACACCTTC
TRBJ2-3,NA,15,TRBV2,NA,CASSELGQRGNTQYF,TGTGCCAGCAGTGAATTAGGGCAACGCGGTAATACGCAGTATTTT
TRBJ1-2,NA,14,TRBV4-3,NA,CASSQQGGTYGYTF,TGCGCCAGCAGCCAACAGGGAGGAACCTATGGCTACACCTTC
TRBJ1-2,NA,13,TRBV7-2,NA,CASSLDLVDGYTF,TGTGCCAGCAGCTTAGATCTCGTCGATGGCTACACCTTC
TRBJ1-1,TRBD1,14,TRBV30,few,CAWRSPTGGTEAFF,TGTGCCTGGAGGAGCCCTACAGGGGGCACTGAAGCTTTCTTT
TRBJ1-1,TRBD1,15,TRBV7-2,NA,CASSTPGQAHTEAFF,TGTGCCAGCAGCACCCCGGGACAGGCTCACACTGAAGCTTTCTTT
TRBJ1-1,NA,14,TRBV9,few,CASSATALNTEAFF,TGTGCCAGCAGCGCCACCGCCCTGAACACTGAAGCTTTCTTT
TRBJ1-1,NA,14,TRBV6-5,NA,CASYPLADINEAFF,TGTGCCAGCTACCCCTTGGCCGACATAAATGAAGCTTTCTTT
TRBJ2-5,TRBD1,14,TRBV29-1,NA,CSVEYSGGQETQYF,TGCAGCGTTGAATATTCAGGGGGCCAAGAGACCCAGTACTTC
TRBJ2-2,NA,14,TRBV7-2,NA,CASSPELGTGELFF,TGTGCCAGCAGCCCAGAGCTGGGCACCGGGGAGCTGTTTTTT
TRBJ2-5,NA,14,TRBV7-9,NA,CASSSDWGGETQYF,TGTGCCAGCAGCTCCGACTGGGGAGGAGAGACCCAGTACTTC
TRBJ2-5,NA,12,TRBV29-1,NA,CSLRGAGETQYF,TGCAGTCTCAGGGGGGCAGGGGAGACCCAGTACTTC
TRBJ2-3,NA,15,TRBV4-2,NA,CASSQDGLRSDTQYF,TGTGCCAGCAGCCAAGATGGGCTTAGGTCAGATACGCAGTATTTT
TRBJ2-4,TRBD1,14,TRBV7-8,NA,CASSSLGQINIQYF,TGTGCCAGCAGCTCCTTGGGACAGATAAACATTCAGTACTTC
TRBJ1-5,NA,16,TRBV28,NA,CASSLSYRDSNQPQHF,TGTGCCAGCAGTTTATCGTACAGAGATAGCAATCAGCCCCAGCATTTT
TRBJ1-1,NA,16,TRBV27,NA,CASSSLGQGLNTEAFF,TGTGCCAGCAGTTCCCTGGGCCAGGGGTTGAACACTGAAGCTTTCTTT
TRBJ2-3,NA,16,TRBV25-1,NA,CASSENRAGSTDTQYF,TGTGCCAGCAGTGAAAACAGAGCTGGAAGCACAGATACGCAGTATTTT
TRBJ2-3,NA,15,TRBV5-4,NA,CASSLKSRAPDTQYF,TGTGCCAGCAGCTTGAAGTCTCGAGCTCCAGATACGCAGTATTTT
TRBJ1-5,NA,12,TRBV6-1,NA,CASTPGVQPQHF,TGTGCCAGCACCCCAGGGGTTCAGCCCCAGCATTTT
TRBJ2-5,TRBD2,15,TRBV13,NA,CASSPGLAGALTQYF,TGTGCCAGCAGCCCAGGACTAGCGGGAGCGCTGACCCAGTACTTC
TRBJ1-5,NA,14,TRBV6-1,few,CASSERVTDQPQHF,TGTGCCAGCAGCGAGAGAGTTACGGATCAGCCCCAGCATTTT
TRBJ1-1,NA,12,TRBV19,NA,CAVYRTNTEAFF,TGTGCCGTATACAGGACGAACACTGAAGCTTTCTTT
TRBJ1-1,NA,12,TRBV7-2,NA,CASRTNRAEAFF,TGTGCCAGCAGAACAAACAGGGCTGAAGCTTTCTTT
TRBJ1-6,TRBD1,15,TRBV19,NA,CASSRQGRYNSPLHF,TGTGCCAGTAGTCGACAGGGGAGGTATAATTCACCCCTCCACTTT
TRBJ2-1,NA,15,TRBV13,NA,CASSPARWGSNEQFF,TGTGCCAGCAGCCCAGCGAGGTGGGGTTCCAATGAGCAGTTCTTC
TRBJ2-2,NA,13,TRBV2,NA,CASSAVPTGELFF,TGTGCCAGCAGTGCGGTCCCTACCGGGGAGCTGTTTTTT
TRBJ1-2,TRBD1,14,TRBV5-4,NA,CASRLGQGASGYTF,TGTGCCAGCAGGTTGGGACAGGGGGCGAGTGGCTACACCTTC
TRBJ1-3,TRBD1,16,TRBV19,few,CASSDTGGFSGNTIYF,TGTGCCAGTAGCGACACAGGGGGCTTCTCTGGAAACACCATATATTTT
TRBJ2-3,TRBD1,17,TRBV28,NA,CASSSRDRGIITDTQYF,TGTGCCAGCAGCTCCCGGGACAGGGGGATAATTACAGATACGCAGTATTTT
TRBJ2-2,TRBD2,15,TRBV6-5,NA,CASRTSGGAPGELFF,TGTGCCAGCAGAACGAGCGGGGGGGCACCCGGGGAGCTGTTTTTT
TRBJ2-3,NA,14,TRBV28,NA,CASSLPGNTDTQYF,TGTGCCAGCAGTTTACCCGGGAACACAGATACGCAGTATTTT
TRBJ2-1,TRBD1,16,TRBV10-3,NA,CAIGTGGLGSYNEQFF,TGTGCCATCGGGACAGGGGGCTTGGGGTCCTACAATGAGCAGTTCTTC